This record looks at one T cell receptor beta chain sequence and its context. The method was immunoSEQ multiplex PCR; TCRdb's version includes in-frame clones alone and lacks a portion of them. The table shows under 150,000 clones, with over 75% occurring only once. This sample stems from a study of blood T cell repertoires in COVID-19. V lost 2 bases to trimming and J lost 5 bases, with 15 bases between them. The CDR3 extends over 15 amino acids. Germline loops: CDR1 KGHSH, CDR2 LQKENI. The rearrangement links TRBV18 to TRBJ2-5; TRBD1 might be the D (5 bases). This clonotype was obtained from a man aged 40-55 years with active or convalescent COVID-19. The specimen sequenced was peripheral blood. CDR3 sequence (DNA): TGTGCCAGCTCACCATTAAACTCCAGGGTGGAGACCCAGTACTTC. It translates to CASSPLNSRVETQYF. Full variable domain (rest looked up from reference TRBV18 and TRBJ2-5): NAGVMQNPRHLVRRRGQEARLRCSPMKGHSHVYWYRQLPEEGLKFMVYLQKENIIDESGMPKERFSAEFPKEGPSILRIQQVVRGDSAAYFCASSPLNSRVETQYFGPGTRLLVL.